The 10 T cell receptor beta chains given below trace back to one sample, sequenced in a study of blood T cell repertoires in COVID-19. This table comes from immunoSEQ multiplex PCR, and its TCRdb copy is limited to in-frame clones, with some not included. The table records some 300,000 clones, roughly 90% of them present only once. The sequencing sample was made of PBMCs or T cells enriched from blood (not recorded which). The receptors here all came from a woman younger than 45 who had recovered from COVID-19.

This clone showed up just once. The rearrangement joins TRBV6-5 to TRBJ1-6, with 8 bases that match TRBD1. V lost 5 bases and J lost 15; bases outside the gene matches: 6. Germline CDR1 is MNHEY and CDR2 is SVGAGI. CDR3 size: 12 residues. CDR3 sequence (DNA): TGTGCCAGCAGTCGGGGACAGGCGGGCCTCCACTTT. It encodes CASSRGQAGLHF.

The rearrangement uses TRBV5-4 and TRBJ2-1, with TRBD2 as a possible D gene (5 bases). The germline V gene encodes CDR1 SGHNT and CDR2 YYREEE (reference sequence). The CDR3 covers 15 residues. The V end was cut by 9 bases, the J end by 7 bases, with 23 bases between. CDR3 nucleotides: TGTGCCACTAGTCGTGGGCAGGAGGAGTGGAATGAGCAGTTCTTC. Protein: CATSRGQEEWNEQFF.

The V gene is TRBV10-3, the J gene TRBJ2-7; TRBD1 agrees at 7 bases. Germline lookup yields CDR1 ENHRY and CDR2 SYGVKD. With 6 bases clipped from V and 0 bases from J, the junction kept 5 bases outside the gene matches. There are 14 residues in the CDR3. This CDR3 reads CAIRLPGGSYEQYF. The CDR3 DNA sequence: TGTGCCATCAGGCTCCCAGGGGGCTCCTACGAGCAGTACTTC.

The chain recombines TRBV27 with TRBJ1-2; TRBD1 matches at 7 bases. Trimming took 3 bases from V and 7 from J; bases not matched to a gene: 5. Germline V gene lookup returns CDR1 MNHEY and CDR2 SMNVEV (reference sequence). CDR3 size: 13 residues. The CDR3 is CASSLTGLGGYTF. CDR3 bases: TGTGCCAGCAGTTTGACAGGGTTGGGTGGCTACACCTTC.

The genes are TRBV9 and TRBJ2-5; weak D call: TRBD2 (6 bases). Germline V gene lookup returns CDR1 SGDLS and CDR2 YYNGEE. V was clipped by 0 bases and J by 5 bases, with 17 bases between them. The CDR3 contains 16 residues. The CDR3 nucleotides read TGTGCCAGCAGCGTAGGGGGTGGAGGGGCAGGGGAGACCCAGTACTTC. Translated, it gives CASSVGGGGAGETQYF. The full variable domain, with the rest looked up from reference TRBV9 and TRBJ2-5, is DSGVTQTPKHLITATGQRVTLRCSPRSGDLSVYWYQQSLDQGLQFLIQYYNGEERAKGNILERFSAQQFPDLHSELNLSSLELGDSALYFCASSVGGGGAGETQYFGPGTRLLVL.

The chain combines TRBV7-3 with TRBJ1-6, with no clear D. The V and J ends lost 2 bases and 4 bases respectively, with 9 bases between them. This CDR3 region has 15 residues. Per germline, CDR1 SGHTA and CDR2 FQGTGA. This CDR3 reads CASSLSSGYNSPLHF. For the CDR3, the DNA is TGTGCCAGCAGCTTATCTTCAGGATATAATTCACCCCTCCACTTT.

The chain employs TRBV30 and TRBJ1-3, with D possibly matching TRBD1 (5 bases). Germline values: CDR1 GTSNPN, CDR2 SVGIG (reference sequence). The germline V and J ends were trimmed by 0 bases and 0 bases, with 12 bases remaining between them. This CDR3 contains 16 residues. This CDR3 reads CAWSVGHLSSGNTIYF. The CDR3, as DNA: TGTGCCTGGAGTGTAGGACACTTGAGCTCTGGAAACACCATATATTTT.

This clone has more than one count but fewer than ten. The chain combines TRBV7-6 with TRBJ1-1, with D possibly TRBD1 on 5 matching bases. With 2 bases removed from V and 1 base from J, the gap between germline ends came to 20 bases. The CDR3 extends over 18 amino acids. Germline V CDR1 and CDR2: SGHVS, FNYEAQ. CDR3 DNA: TGTGCCAGCAGCTTAACAGTCGTTGGGGCAGGGCGGAACACTGAAGCTTTCTTT. Translated: CASSLTVVGAGRNTEAFF.

V is TRBV7-3 and J is TRBJ1-2, with D maybe TRBD1 (5 bases). With 2 bases removed from V and 8 bases from J, the gap between germline ends came to 12 bases. The CDR3 contains 13 residues. CDR1 is SGHTA and CDR2 is FQGTGA in the germline V gene. The CDR3 protein is CASSLQGLGGYTF. The CDR3 coding sequence is TGTGCCAGCAGCTTACAGGGACTGGGCGGCTACACCTTC.

The rearrangement joins TRBV5-1 to TRBJ1-3, with unresolved D. The V gene's germline CDR1 is SGHRS and CDR2 YFSETQ. The germline V and J ends were trimmed by 4 bases and 0 bases, with 17 bases remaining between them. This CDR3 is built from 17 residues. As DNA, the CDR3 is TGCGCCAGCAGCCCCCCTTCGGGAGGAAACTCTGGAAACACCATATATTTT. Amino acids: CASSPPSGGNSGNTIYF.